The 24 T cell receptor beta chains listed next were all sequenced from one sample in a study of immune cell composition in non-small cell lung cancer. The normal lung sample lay at least 3 cm, and maximally far, from the tumour. Libraries were prepared by immunoSEQ multiplex PCR; TCRdb keeps only in-frame clonotypes and omits some of them. The table lists roughly 16,000 clones, 77% of them singletons, with 7.5% to 10% in the top ten. Separately, the same data were catalogued under a study of CD4 T cells in lung cancer.

The sample comprised non-adjacent lung tissue. These receptors all stem from a human donor with non-small cell lung cancer.

The chain employs TRBV18 and TRBJ2-1; 9 nucleotides line up with TRBD2. V lost 1 base and J lost 7; bases outside the gene matches: 5. In germline, CDR1 is KGHSH, CDR2 LQKENI. The CDR3 loop spans 15 amino acids. CDR3 sequence: CASSPLSSGVNEQFF. The CDR3 nucleotides read TGTGCCAGCTCACCACTGTCTAGCGGGGTTAATGAGCAGTTCTTC.

This chain links TRBV11-1 with TRBJ1-4; possibly TRBD1 for D (5 bases). This CDR3 is built from 13 residues. The V gene's germline CDR1 is SGHAT and CDR2 FQDESV (reference sequence). V gave up 3 bases and J gave up 10 bases, with 12 bases separating them. CDR3 DNA: TGTGCCAGCAGCTTGCCACAGGCAGGAAAACTGTTTTTT. Protein sequence: CASSLPQAGKLFF.

The V call is TRBV18, the J call TRBJ1-5, with TRBD1 identical over 7 bases. Germline CDR1 KGHSH, CDR2 LQKENI. The CDR3 contains 16 residues. The J segment lost 3 bases and the V segment lost 1 base, leaving 6 bases of the junction unmatched. CDR3 protein: CASSPLGQLDNQPQHF. The CDR3 nucleotides are TGTGCCAGCTCACCACTGGGACAGCTTGACAATCAGCCCCAGCATTTT.

This rearrangement joins TRBV6-4 to TRBJ2-2; weak D call: TRBD2 (5 bases). Trimming removed 7 bases at V and 5 bases at J, with 17 bases between. Per the germline V gene, CDR1 is MRHNA and CDR2 is SNTAGT. CDR3 length: 15 residues. As DNA, the CDR3 is TGTGCCAGCACGGAGGAGGCCTCCGGAACCGGGGAGCTGTTTTTT. Translated: CASTEEASGTGELFF.

The chain joins TRBV6-6 to TRBJ2-2; tentative D call: TRBD1 (6 bases). The V and J ends lost 0 bases and 6 bases respectively, with 8 bases between them. Per germline, CDR1 MNHNY and CDR2 SVGAGI (reference sequence). The CDR3 has 14 residues. CDR3 region: CASSYSGAAGELFF. As DNA, the CDR3 is TGTGCCAGCAGTTACTCGGGGGCCGCCGGGGAGCTGTTTTTT.

This clone has more than one count but fewer than ten. This sequence joins TRBV10-1 and TRBJ2-3; TRBD2 might be the D (5 bases). The CDR3 extends over 14 amino acids. Per the germline V gene, CDR1 is WNHNN and CDR2 is SYGVQD (reference sequence). V was clipped by 5 bases and J by 1 base, with 10 bases between them. Written as DNA, the CDR3 is TGCGCCAGCAGTACCAGGCGGGGCACAGATACGCAGTATTTT. Amino acid sequence: CASSTRRGTDTQYF.

The chain is built from TRBV7-9 and TRBJ1-6; 10 bases align to TRBD1. V lost 6 bases to trimming and J lost 7 bases; unmatched junction nucleotides: 6. The length of the CDR3 is 15 residues. Per the germline V gene, CDR1 is SEHNR and CDR2 is FQNEAQ (reference sequence). The CDR3 nucleotides read TGTGCCAGCAGGGGACAGGGGTCGGAAAATTCACCCCTCCACTTT. It specifies CASRGQGSENSPLHF. The whole variable domain, remainder taken from reference TRBV7-9 and TRBJ1-6, is DTGVSQNPRHKITKRGQNVTFRCDPISEHNRLYWYRQTLGQGPEFLTYFQNEAQLEKSRLLSDRFSAERPKGSFSTLEIQRTEQGDSAMYLCASRGQGSENSPLHFGNGTRLTVT.

The chain combines TRBV7-8 with TRBJ1-6; D may be TRBD1 (5 bases). Looked up from germline, CDR1 is SGHVS and CDR2 is FQNEAQ. Trimming removed 7 bases from V and 8 bases from J, with 12 bases in between. This CDR3 is 13 amino acids long. The CDR3 DNA is TGTGCCAGCAATGAAAGGGGTTATTCACCCCTCCACTTT. It is translated as CASNERGYSPLHF. The whole variable domain, filled in from reference TRBV7-8 and TRBJ1-6, reads GAGVSQSPRYKVAKRGQDVALRCDPISGHVSLFWYQQALGQGPEFLTYFQNEAQLDKSGLPSDRFFAERPEGSVSTLKIQRTQQEDSAVYLCASNERGYSPLHFGNGTRLTVT.

DNA of the CDR3: TGTGCCAGCAGGGAGGGACCCGCGAACACCGGGGAGCTGTTTTTT. Protein product: CASREGPANTGELFF. The rearrangement links TRBV7-3 to TRBJ2-2, with a weak D call TRBD2 (6 bases). Per the germline V gene, CDR1 is SGHTA and CDR2 is FQGTGA. V was trimmed by 6 bases and J by 0 bases, leaving 11 bases between them. The CDR3 covers 15 residues.

Only a few counts were recorded for this clone. This chain joins TRBV19 and TRBJ2-2; D may match TRBD1 or TRBD2 (6 bases each). The V end lost 10 bases, the J end lost 6 bases, and 15 bases lay between the germline ends. CDR1 and CDR2 (germline): LNHDA, SQIVND (reference sequence). The CDR3 is 13 amino acids. In nucleotides, the CDR3 is TGTGCCACCAGGATGGGGGGCTCCGGGGAGCTGTTTTTT. It encodes CATRMGGSGELFF.

The chain carries TRBV7-2 and TRBJ1-1; D uncertain. V shed 7 bases and J shed 3 bases, with 12 bases lying between them. The germline gives CDR1 SGHTA, CDR2 FQGNSA. The CDR3 has 13 residues. The CDR3 protein is CASIAFTHTEAFF. The CDR3 nucleotides read TGTGCCAGCATCGCTTTCACCCACACTGAAGCTTTCTTT.

The chain links TRBV11-3 to TRBJ2-1; 14 bases are shared with TRBD2. Germline CDR1 is SGHNT and CDR2 is YENEEA. This CDR3 comprises 17 residues. The junction had 4 bases not matched to a gene; V was cut back by 5 bases and J by 1 base. The CDR3, as DNA: TGTGCCAGCAGCCGGACTAGCGGGGGGCGTTCCTACAATGAGCAGTTCTTC. Amino acids: CASSRTSGGRSYNEQFF.

The V call is TRBV6-6, the J call TRBJ2-2, with 10 bases identical to TRBD2. The germline V gene has CDR1 MNHNY and CDR2 SVGAGI (reference sequence). The CDR3 contains 16 residues. V lost 5 bases to trimming and J lost 7 bases; unmatched junction nucleotides: 10. The chain's CDR3 is CASSQRLAGGNGELFF. CDR3 DNA: TGTGCCAGCAGTCAACGCTTAGCGGGGGGTAACGGGGAGCTGTTTTTT.

The gene calls are TRBV6-5 and TRBJ1-1, with D hard to call. Germline CDR1 and CDR2: MNHEY and SVGAGI. V was trimmed by 4 bases and J by 7 bases, leaving 10 bases between them. The CDR3 is 12 residues long. As DNA, the CDR3 is TGTGCCAGCAGTTTCAAAGAGGGTGAAGCTTTCTTT. Its protein product is CASSFKEGEAFF.

CDR3 sequence reads: CASSLNFWDSAYSNQPQHF. For the CDR3, the DNA is TGTGCCAGCAGTTTAAATTTTTGGGACTCCGCGTATAGCAATCAGCCCCAGCATTTT. This chain links TRBV28 with TRBJ1-5, with a tentative D call TRBD1 (5 bases). Germline V gene data show CDR1 as MDHEN and CDR2 as SYDVKM. V was trimmed by 2 bases and J by 0 bases, leaving 20 bases between them. The CDR3 has 19 residues.

The CDR3 DNA is TGCGCCAGCAGCTCGGAGGGGGCACAGGACATTTCGCCCCTCCACTTT. Its translation is CASSSEGAQDISPLHF. The V and J genes are TRBV5-1 and TRBJ1-6; 7 nucleotides align to TRBD1. Germline V lookup: CDR1 SGHRS, CDR2 YFSETQ. With 3 bases clipped from V and 13 bases from J, the junction kept 16 bases outside the gene matches. This CDR3 comprises 16 residues.

This chain links TRBV15 with TRBJ1-2, with unresolved D. The CDR3 sequence is 12 residues long. V lost 0 bases and J 5 bases, leaving 4 bases between the germline ends. The V gene's germline CDR1 is LNHNV and CDR2 YYDKDF (reference sequence). This CDR3 is CATSREAYGYTF. DNA of the CDR3: TGTGCCACCAGCAGAGAGGCTTATGGCTACACCTTC.

This chain joins TRBV11-3 and TRBJ1-2; weak D call: TRBD1 (6 bases). CDR1 is SGHNT and CDR2 is YENEEA in the germline V gene. Between the trimmed V and J ends, which lost 5 bases and 4 bases, there was a span of 20 bases. The CDR3 has 16 residues. In DNA, the CDR3 is TGTGCCAGCAGCCCCCATCCCTGGACAGACTCCTATGGCTACACCTTC. This codes for CASSPHPWTDSYGYTF.

The table lists this clone with a few counts. The rearrangement links TRBV7-8 to TRBJ1-2, with 9 bases lining up with TRBD1. Germline V gene data show CDR1 as SGHVS and CDR2 as FQNEAQ. This CDR3 spans 13 amino acids. V was pared by 5 bases and J by 7 bases, with 5 bases of the junction left unmatched. CDR3 region: CASSEDRGSGYTF. CDR3 coding DNA: TGTGCCAGCAGCGAGGACAGGGGAAGTGGCTACACCTTC.

CDR3 bases: TGTGCCTGGGGCGTCGGGACAGGGCATGGCTACACCTTC. Protein sequence: CAWGVGTGHGYTF. The genes are TRBV30 and TRBJ1-2; TRBD1 matches 9 bases. The trim removed 5 bases at V and 6 bases at J, leaving 7 bases unmatched. This CDR3 region has 13 residues. Germline V gene sequence: CDR1 GTSNPN, CDR2 SVGIG (reference sequence).

The chain combines TRBV11-3 with TRBJ2-7; unclear D gene. This CDR3 has 13 amino acids. Trimming left V 4 bases short and J 0 bases short, with 7 bases between. Germline V CDR1 and CDR2: SGHNT, YENEEA. CDR3 protein: CASSWESSYEQYF. Here the CDR3 DNA reads TGTGCCAGCAGCTGGGAAAGCTCCTACGAGCAGTACTTC. The full variable domain, with the rest looked up from reference TRBV11-3 and TRBJ2-7, is EAGVVQSPRYKIIEKKQPVAFWCNPISGHNTLYWYLQNLGQGPELLIRYENEEAVDDSQLPKDRFSAERLKGVDSTLKIQPAELGDSAVYLCASSWESSYEQYFGPGTRLTVT.

This clone was picked up one time. DNA of the CDR3: TGTGCCAGCACCATCCCGGGTCGTGACACTGAAGCTTTCTTT. Translation: CASTIPGRDTEAFF. The V and J genes are TRBV6-6 and TRBJ1-1; D unclear. This CDR3 contains 14 residues. Trimming took off 7 bases at V and 3 bases at J, with 15 bases between the two ends. Germline values: CDR1 MNHNY, CDR2 SVGAGI (reference sequence).

J is TRBJ1-4 and V is TRBV7-2; 9 nucleotides match TRBD1. V was pared by 4 bases and J by 5 bases, with 5 bases of the junction left unmatched. In germline, CDR1 is SGHTA, CDR2 FQGNSA. CDR3 length: 15 residues. The CDR3 reads CASSSAGTGNEKLFF. As DNA, the CDR3 is TGTGCCAGCAGCTCAGCCGGGACAGGGAATGAAAAACTGTTTTTT.

This chain connects TRBV19 to TRBJ2-5; 7 bases map to TRBD2. Looked up from germline, CDR1 is LNHDA and CDR2 is SQIVND (reference sequence). Unmatched junction bases numbered 10, after V lost 5 bases and J lost 1 base. The CDR3 has 16 residues. The CDR3 bases are TGTGCCAGTAGTGTCGGACTAGTGAGAGGCCAAGAGACCCAGTACTTC. Its protein is CASSVGLVRGQETQYF.